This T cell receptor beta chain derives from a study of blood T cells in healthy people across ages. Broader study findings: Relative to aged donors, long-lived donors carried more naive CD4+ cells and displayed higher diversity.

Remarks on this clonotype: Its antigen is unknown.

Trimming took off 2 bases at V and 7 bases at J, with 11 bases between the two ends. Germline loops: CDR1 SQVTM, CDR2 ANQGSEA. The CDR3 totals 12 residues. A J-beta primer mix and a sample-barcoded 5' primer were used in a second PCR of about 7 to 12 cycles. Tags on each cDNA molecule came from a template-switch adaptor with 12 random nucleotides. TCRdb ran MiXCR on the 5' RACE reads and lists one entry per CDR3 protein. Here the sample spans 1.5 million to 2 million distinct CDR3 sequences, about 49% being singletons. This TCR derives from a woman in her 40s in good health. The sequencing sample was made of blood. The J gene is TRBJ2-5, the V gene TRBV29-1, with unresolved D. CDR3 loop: CSVETREGTQYF. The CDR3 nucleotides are TGCAGCGTTGAAACTCGAGAAGGGACCCAGTACTTC. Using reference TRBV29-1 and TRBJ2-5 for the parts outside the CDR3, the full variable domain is SAVISQKPSRDICQRGTSLTIQCQVDSQVTMMFWYRQQPGQSLTLIATANQGSEATYESGFVIDKFPISRPNLTFSTLTVSNMSPEDSSIYLCSVETREGTQYFGPGTRLLVL.